The T cell receptor beta chain under discussion was sequenced for a study of blood T cell repertoires in COVID-19. Study-wide context: Samples came from the United States, Italy and Spain, spanning acute and convalescent COVID-19. PBMCs, B-cell-depleted T cells, or T cells were the source of the cDNA or gDNA that made up the material.

The length of the CDR3 is 13 residues. The V gene's germline CDR1 is SGHRS and CDR2 YFSETQ. V was cut by 4 bases and J by 4 bases, with 9 bases left in between. This table comes from immunoSEQ multiplex PCR, and its TCRdb copy is limited to in-frame clones, with some not included. The profile covers 140,000 or so clones, with more than 75% appearing a single time and about 5% taken by the ten largest. The specimen sequenced was peripheral blood. This sequence originates from a woman in her 50s with acute or convalescent COVID-19. This chain connects TRBV5-1 to TRBJ1-3; D call uncertain. As DNA, the CDR3 is TGCGCCAGCAGCCTGGCCCAAGGAAACACCATATATTTT. Amino acid sequence: CASSLAQGNTIYF.